The 24 T cell receptor beta chains below were found in one sample sequenced in a study of vaccination effects on CD4 cells after COVID-19. Here immunoSEQ multiplex PCR was the method, and the copy in TCRdb shows in-frame clones only, minus some. The data show roughly 52,000 clones, approximately 70% seen once. Before any sequencing was done, the ViraFEST assay used viral peptide pools to expand antigen-specific CD4+ T cells. Subsequent to less than twelve days of culture, CD4+ T cells were isolated. The study found no prior SARS-CoV-2 infection in the vaccine recipients, who tested negative for nucleocapsid antibodies. What these receptors recognize is not known. Source: CD4+ T cells from PBMCs cultured with SARS-CoV-2 spike peptides, taken before COVID-19 vaccination. These receptors were taken from a human donor who received a COVID-19 vaccine.

V and J are TRBV5-1 and TRBJ2-4; tentatively, D is TRBD1 or TRBD2 (5 bases each). The germline V gene encodes CDR1 SGHRS and CDR2 YFSETQ. The CDR3 loop spans 15 amino acids. V lost 0 bases to trimming and J lost 2 bases, with 9 bases between them. The CDR3 DNA follows: TGCGCCAGCAGCTTGGATCGGGGCACCAAAAACATTCAGTACTTC. It translates to CASSLDRGTKNIQYF.

This clone was detected a few times. As DNA, the CDR3 is TGTGCCAGCAATAGGGACAGAGCCTACGAGCAGTACTTC. Translated: CASNRDRAYEQYF. The J gene is TRBJ2-7, the V gene TRBV13; the match to TRBD1 covers 7 bases. CDR3 length: 13 amino acids. Unmatched junction bases numbered 5, after V lost 7 bases and J lost 2 bases. Germline lookup yields CDR1 PRHDT and CDR2 FYEKMQ (reference sequence). Filled out from reference TRBV13 and TRBJ2-7, the complete variable domain reads AAGVIQSPRHLIKEKRETATLKCYPIPRHDTVYWYQQGPGQDPQFLISFYEKMQSDKGSIPDRFSAQQFSDYHSELNMSSLELGDSALYFCASNRDRAYEQYFGPGTRLTVT.

This chain joins TRBV2 and TRBJ1-1; D remains unclear. The germline V and J ends were trimmed by 5 bases and 3 bases, with 10 bases remaining between them. The CDR3 spans 13 residues. Per the germline V gene, CDR1 is SNHLY and CDR2 is FYNNEI. The CDR3 DNA reads TGTGCCAGCAGTTCGCGGACTGACACTGAAGCTTTCTTT. Protein sequence: CASSSRTDTEAFF.

The chain recombines TRBV11-2 with TRBJ2-1; 12 bases map to TRBD2. V trimming: 5 bases; J trimming: 4 bases; junction bases outside the gene matches: 3. Germline V gene lookup returns CDR1 SGHAT and CDR2 FQNNGV. The CDR3 consists of 15 residues. The CDR3 loop is CASSLGLAGYNEQFF. The CDR3 coding sequence is TGTGCCAGCAGCCTCGGACTAGCGGGATACAATGAGCAGTTCTTC.

The rearrangement links TRBV27 to TRBJ2-5; D is possibly TRBD1 (7 bases). The CDR3 runs to 16 residues. The germline CDR1 and CDR2 sequences are MNHEY and SMNVEV (reference sequence). V was cut by 2 bases and J by 5 bases, with 18 bases left in between. The CDR3 spells CASSLVGRGAGETQYF. The CDR3 DNA is TGTGCCAGCAGTTTAGTAGGCAGGGGGGCGGGGGAGACCCAGTACTTC.

The table lists this clone with a few counts. The chain uses TRBV27 and TRBJ1-6; unclear D gene. With 6 bases removed from V and 8 bases from J, the gap between germline ends came to 8 bases. This CDR3 has 12 residues. From germline, CDR1 is MNHEY and CDR2 SMNVEV (reference sequence). The CDR3 DNA reads as TGTGCCAGCAGCTCCAGACATTCACCCCTCCACTTT. Translated: CASSSRHSPLHF.

This chain links TRBV4-3 with TRBJ1-2; D is possibly TRBD1 (5 bases). The V end lost 0 bases, the J end lost 0 bases, and 11 bases lay between the germline ends. The CDR3 sequence is 16 residues long. Germline CDR1 and CDR2: LGHNA and YSLEER. The CDR3 protein is CASSQEGGRANYGYTF. In DNA form, the CDR3 reads TGCGCCAGCAGCCAAGAGGGGGGGAGAGCTAACTATGGCTACACCTTC.

The chain has TRBV28 and TRBJ2-3; D is ambiguous. Germline-derived CDR1 and CDR2 are MDHEN and SYDVKM. There are 12 residues in the CDR3. With 5 bases removed from V and 6 bases from J, the gap between germline ends came to 9 bases. CDR3: CASSLLTDTQYF. CDR3 DNA: TGTGCCAGCAGTCTATTGACCGATACGCAGTATTTT.

The chain is built from TRBV11-1 and TRBJ1-2; D unresolved. CDR3 length equals 14 residues. Between the trimmed V and J ends, which lost 7 bases and 7 bases, there was a span of 19 bases. CDR1 is SGHAT, CDR2 FQDESV, per germline (reference sequence). CDR3 coding DNA: TGTGCCAGCACCCCCGGAGGTCGAGGAACTGGCTACACCTTC. It encodes CASTPGGRGTGYTF.

This clone came up a few times. The chain recombines TRBV2 with TRBJ2-1; possible D gene TRBD2, 7 bases. Trimming shortened V by 8 bases and J by 2 bases, and 13 bases separated the two germline ends. CDR3 size: 14 residues. CDR1 is SNHLY and CDR2 is FYNNEI in the germline V gene. The CDR3 nucleotides are TGTGCCAGCCGAAGGGGGGGAGCCTACAATGAGCAGTTCTTC. This encodes CASRRGGAYNEQFF.

This rearrangement joins TRBV27 to TRBJ2-3; 8 positions agree with TRBD2. Germline V gene sequence: CDR1 MNHEY, CDR2 SMNVEV (reference sequence). With V trimmed by 0 bases and J by 3 bases, 8 bases remained unmatched. The CDR3 has 17 residues. CDR3 protein: CASSLSGSGADTDTQYF. Here the CDR3 DNA reads TGTGCCAGCAGTTTATCTGGTAGCGGGGCGGATACAGATACGCAGTATTTT.

The V call is TRBV5-4, the J call TRBJ1-1, with D possibly matching TRBD1 (5 bases). The germline V gene encodes CDR1 SGHNT and CDR2 YYREEE (reference sequence). The CDR3 loop spans 14 amino acids. V was shortened by 4 bases and J by 2 bases, with 12 bases between the two germline ends. CDR3 DNA: TGTGCCAGCAGCCAGACAGCGAAAAACACTGAAGCTTTCTTT. It translates to CASSQTAKNTEAFF.

By share, this clone counts as medium-sized. The chain joins TRBV7-2 to TRBJ1-1, with D uncertain. Germline CDR1 SGHTA, CDR2 FQGNSA. The CDR3 extends over 13 amino acids. The V end was cut by 10 bases, the J end by 0 bases, with 12 bases between. The CDR3 protein is CATAAGMNTEAFF. DNA of the CDR3: TGTGCCACCGCCGCGGGGATGAACACTGAAGCTTTCTTT.

The chain couples TRBV3-1 (or the pseudogene TRBV3-2) to TRBJ1-1, with 10 bases that match TRBD1. The germline gives CDR1 LGHDT, CDR2 YNNKEL (reference sequence). V lost 5 bases and J lost 7; bases outside the gene matches: 16. The CDR3 contains 17 residues. Here the CDR3 reads CASSNYPGQGIGGEAFF. CDR3 sequence (DNA): TGTGCCAGCAGCAACTATCCGGGACAGGGGATCGGGGGTGAAGCTTTCTTT.

This clone has a handful of counts. The rearrangement joins TRBV7-9 to TRBJ2-5; no clear D gene. CDR1 and CDR2 from the germline V gene are SEHNR and FQNEAQ (reference sequence). This CDR3 region has 15 residues. Trimming took 2 bases from V and 2 from J, leaving 12 bases between them. The CDR3 reads CASSLPGARQETQYF. In DNA, the CDR3 is TGTGCCAGCAGCTTACCCGGCGCAAGGCAAGAGACCCAGTACTTC.

This chain joins TRBV7-9 and TRBJ2-7, with D perhaps TRBD1 (6 bases). Germline CDR1 is SEHNR and CDR2 is FQNEAQ (reference sequence). The germline V and J ends were trimmed by 0 bases and 2 bases, with 11 bases remaining between them. The CDR3 sequence is 15 residues long. This chain's CDR3 is CASSLAQGTTYEQYF. The CDR3 nucleotides read TGTGCCAGCAGCTTAGCGCAGGGGACCACCTACGAGCAGTACTTC.

This clone was recorded a few times. The CDR3 DNA reads TGTGCCAGCAGCGTAGTACAGAACACTGAAGCTTTCTTT. Amino acids: CASSVVQNTEAFF. The chain has TRBV9 and TRBJ1-1; D uncertain. CDR1 SGDLS and CDR2 YYNGEE come from the germline V gene. The CDR3 length is 13 residues. V shed 0 bases and J shed 1 base, with 4 bases lying between them.

The chain recombines TRBV6-4 with TRBJ1-2, with 9 bases that match TRBD1. Germline values: CDR1 MRHNA, CDR2 SNTAGT. The length of the CDR3 is 15 residues. The V gene end was trimmed by 0 bases and the J gene end by 10 bases; junction bases not matched to a gene: 9. CDR3 residues: CASSDSTGGAVLYTF. For the CDR3, the DNA is TGTGCCAGCAGTGACTCGACAGGGGGTGCAGTCCTCTACACCTTC.

This chain links TRBV11-2 with TRBJ2-3; D is uncertain. In germline, CDR1 is SGHAT, CDR2 FQNNGV. The CDR3 sequence is 14 residues long. Trimming removed 3 bases from V and 1 base from J, with 8 bases in between. CDR3 in DNA: TGTGCCAGCAGCTTGGAGCCCCGCACAGATACGCAGTATTTT. This translates into CASSLEPRTDTQYF.

CDR3 DNA sequence: TGTGCCAGCAGCTCCCTAGCGGTGCCCAGTGAGCAGTTCTTC. As protein: CASSSLAVPSEQFF. The rearrangement joins TRBV7-9 to TRBJ2-1, with 7 bases fitting TRBD2. The trim removed 4 bases at V and 9 bases at J, leaving 9 bases unmatched. Germline CDR1 is SEHNR and CDR2 is FQNEAQ (reference sequence). The CDR3 runs 14 residues.

Points on this clone: At one end, the junction sequence differs from germline, possibly due to a read error. The chain links TRBV7-7 to TRBJ2-2; 13 bases are a match to TRBD2. Germline V gives CDR1 SSHAT, CDR2 FNYEAQ (reference sequence). This CDR3 is built from 21 residues. CDR3 coding DNA: TGTGCTAGCAGCCCCCCTGGGGGTAGACTAGCGGGGGGCCTGAACACCGGGGAGCTGTTTTTT. Protein: CASSPPGGRLAGGLNTGELFF.

This clone was detected a few times. The J gene is TRBJ1-2, the V gene TRBV7-2; no clear D. Germline V gene sequence: CDR1 SGHTA, CDR2 FQGNSA. The CDR3 length is 16 residues. V was cut by 5 bases and J by 0 bases, with 16 bases left in between. CDR3 amino acids: CASSPDLDGSNYGYTF. CDR3 nucleotide sequence: TGTGCCAGCAGCCCCGACTTAGACGGTTCTAACTATGGCTACACCTTC.

This chain joins TRBV5-1 and TRBJ1-6, with 9 nucleotides matching TRBD1. From germline, CDR1 is SGHRS and CDR2 YFSETQ. CDR3 length equals 16 residues. The J segment lost 10 bases and the V segment lost 4 bases, leaving 12 bases of the junction unmatched. CDR3 protein: CASSQESGTGTSPLHF. In DNA form, the CDR3 reads TGCGCCAGCAGCCAGGAATCCGGGACAGGGACATCACCCCTCCACTTT.

This clone has more than one count but fewer than ten. The J gene is TRBJ2-1, the V gene TRBV5-1; D is unclear. This CDR3 has 18 residues. Per the germline V gene, CDR1 is SGHRS and CDR2 is YFSETQ. V shed 3 bases and J shed 0 bases, with 19 bases lying between them. The CDR3 spells CASSSIKVGGHSYNEQFF. The CDR3 DNA reads as TGCGCCAGCAGCTCAATAAAGGTCGGCGGCCACTCCTACAATGAGCAGTTCTTC.